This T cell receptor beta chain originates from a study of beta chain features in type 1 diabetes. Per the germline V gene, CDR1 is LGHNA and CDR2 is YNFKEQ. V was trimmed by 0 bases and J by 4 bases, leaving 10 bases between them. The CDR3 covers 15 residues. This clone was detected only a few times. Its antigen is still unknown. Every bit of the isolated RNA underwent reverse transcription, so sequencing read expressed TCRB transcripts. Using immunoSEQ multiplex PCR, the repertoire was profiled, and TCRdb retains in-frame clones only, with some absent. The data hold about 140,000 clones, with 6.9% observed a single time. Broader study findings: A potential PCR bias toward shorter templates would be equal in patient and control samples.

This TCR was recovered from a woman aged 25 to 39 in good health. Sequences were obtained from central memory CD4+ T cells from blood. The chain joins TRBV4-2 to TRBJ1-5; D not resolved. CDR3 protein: CASSQEFGSNQPQHF. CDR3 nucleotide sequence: TGTGCCAGCAGCCAAGAATTCGGGTCGAATCAGCCCCAGCATTTT.